This T cell receptor (beta chain) was sequenced during a study of blood T cell repertoires in COVID-19. Study-level background: Acute and convalescent COVID-19 samples came from the United States, Italy and Spain.

The authors' processing: Reference gene primers were amplified, and this amplification served to estimate nucleated cell counts. Clones were read by immunoSEQ multiplex PCR, and TCRdb kept only the in-frame ones, dropping some. V and J calls and clone size are as listed in that table; D and trimming were resolved from the DNA. This table has approximately 70,000 clones, roughly nine tenths appearing once. The junction had 22 bases not matched to a gene; V was cut back by 1 base and J by 5 bases. This CDR3 region has 20 residues. Germline assignment: CDR1 KGHSH and CDR2 LQKENI. Material for sequencing was peripheral blood. The chain links TRBV18 to TRBJ2-5; 7 bases match TRBD2. This receptor was taken from an older man with active COVID-19. For the CDR3, the DNA is TGTGCCAGCTCACCACAGGTGGTCGGTTTTAGCGGGCCATTGCTGGAGACCCAGTACTTC. This sequence encodes CASSPQVVGFSGPLLETQYF.